The sample holds a few counts of the clone carrying this T cell receptor beta chain. As yet, its antigen is unknown. Germline lookup yields CDR1 SGHNT and CDR2 YYREEE (reference sequence). Trimming cost V 0 bases and J 2 bases, with 9 bases left between them. The CDR3 covers 14 residues. The PCR ran on 60 Vbeta and 13 Jbeta primers. Assay used: immunoSEQ multiplex PCR; TCRdb lists only in-frame clones, some missing. The table has 100,000 or so clones, 65% to 75% seen once. The data were obtained in a study of cytomegalovirus exposure and HLA in healthy donors. Study-wide points: Excluded: some indistinguishable V segments such as TRBV6-2 and TRBV6-3.

The chain recombines TRBV5-4 with TRBJ2-7; no clear D gene. Sequencing was carried out using PBMCs. The receptor was isolated from a woman between 40 and 50 years old in good health and CMV-seronegative. The DNA of the CDR3 is TGTGCCAGCAGCTTGGGCGATAACCCCTACGAGCAGTACTTC. This gives the protein CASSLGDNPYEQYF.